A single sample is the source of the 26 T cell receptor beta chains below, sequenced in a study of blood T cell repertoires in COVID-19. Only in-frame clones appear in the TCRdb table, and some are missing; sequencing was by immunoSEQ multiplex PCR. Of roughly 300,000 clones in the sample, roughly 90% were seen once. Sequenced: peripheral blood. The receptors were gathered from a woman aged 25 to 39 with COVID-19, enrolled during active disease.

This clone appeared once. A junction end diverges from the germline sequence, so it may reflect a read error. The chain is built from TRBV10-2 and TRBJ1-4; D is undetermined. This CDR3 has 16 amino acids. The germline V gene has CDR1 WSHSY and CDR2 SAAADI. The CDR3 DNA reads TGCGCCAGCAGAGAGTCGCGAACGGCGGGGAATGAAAAACTGTTTTTT. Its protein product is CASRESRTAGNEKLFF.

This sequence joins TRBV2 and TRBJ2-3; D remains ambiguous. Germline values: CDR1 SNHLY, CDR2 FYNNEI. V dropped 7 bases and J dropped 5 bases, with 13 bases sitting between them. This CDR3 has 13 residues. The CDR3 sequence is CASNGRDGDTQYF. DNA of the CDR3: TGTGCCAGCAATGGTCGAGATGGAGATACGCAGTATTTT.

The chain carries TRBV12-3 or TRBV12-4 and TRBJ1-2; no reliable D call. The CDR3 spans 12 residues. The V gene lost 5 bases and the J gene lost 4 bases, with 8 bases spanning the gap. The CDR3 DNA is TGTGCCAGCAGTGGCGGGCGCTATGGCTACACCTTC. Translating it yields CASSGGRYGYTF.

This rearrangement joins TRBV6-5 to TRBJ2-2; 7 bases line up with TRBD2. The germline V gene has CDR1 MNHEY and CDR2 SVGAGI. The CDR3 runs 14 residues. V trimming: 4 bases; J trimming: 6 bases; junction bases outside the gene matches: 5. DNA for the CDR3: TGTGCCAGCAGTTCCGGAGCGGGGTCCGGGGAGCTGTTTTTT. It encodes CASSSGAGSGELFF.

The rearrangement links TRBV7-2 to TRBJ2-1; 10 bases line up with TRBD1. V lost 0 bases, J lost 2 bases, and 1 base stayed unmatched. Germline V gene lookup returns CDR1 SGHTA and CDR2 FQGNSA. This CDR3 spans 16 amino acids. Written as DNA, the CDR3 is TGTGCCAGCAGCTTAGCCGGGACAGGGGCCTACAATGAGCAGTTCTTC. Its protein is CASSLAGTGAYNEQFF.

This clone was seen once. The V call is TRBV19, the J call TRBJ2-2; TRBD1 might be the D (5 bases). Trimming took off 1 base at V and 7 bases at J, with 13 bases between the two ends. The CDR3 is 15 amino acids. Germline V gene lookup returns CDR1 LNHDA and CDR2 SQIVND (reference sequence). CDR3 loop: CASSIAQGGGGELFF. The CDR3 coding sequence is TGTGCCAGTAGTATAGCCCAGGGCGGTGGCGGGGAGCTGTTTTTT. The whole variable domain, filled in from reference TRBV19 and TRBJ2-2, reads DGGITQSPKYLFRKEGQNVTLSCEQNLNHDAMYWYRQDPGQGLRLIYYSQIVNDFQKGDIAEGYSVSREKKESFPLTVTSAQKNPTAFYLCASSIAQGGGGELFFGEGSRLTVL.

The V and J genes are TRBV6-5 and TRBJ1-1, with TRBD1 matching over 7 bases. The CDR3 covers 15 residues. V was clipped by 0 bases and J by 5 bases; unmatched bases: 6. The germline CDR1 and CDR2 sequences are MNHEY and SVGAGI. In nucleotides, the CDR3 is TGTGCCAGCAGTTACTCGCGTCGACAGGGTACTGAAGCTTTCTTT. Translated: CASSYSRRQGTEAFF.

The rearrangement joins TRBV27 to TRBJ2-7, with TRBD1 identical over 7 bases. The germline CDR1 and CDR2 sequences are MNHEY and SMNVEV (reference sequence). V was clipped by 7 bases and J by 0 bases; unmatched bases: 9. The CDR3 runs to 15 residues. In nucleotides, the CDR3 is TGTGCCAGCATGATTCCGGGACAGATCTCCTACGAGCAGTACTTC. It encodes CASMIPGQISYEQYF.

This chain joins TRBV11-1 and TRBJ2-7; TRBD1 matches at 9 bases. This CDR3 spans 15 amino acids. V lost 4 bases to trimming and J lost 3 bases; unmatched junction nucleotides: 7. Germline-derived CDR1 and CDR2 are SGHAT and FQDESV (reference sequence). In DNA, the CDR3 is TGTGCCAGCAGCTCGGGACAGGGAAATTTCTACGAGCAGTACTTC. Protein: CASSSGQGNFYEQYF.

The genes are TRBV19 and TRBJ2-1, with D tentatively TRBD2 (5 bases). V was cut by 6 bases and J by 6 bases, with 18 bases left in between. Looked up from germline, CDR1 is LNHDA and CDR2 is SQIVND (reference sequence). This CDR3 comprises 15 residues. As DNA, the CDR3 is TGTGCCAGTAGCCCTAGAGGGAGCAAGGGCAATGAGCAGTTCTTC. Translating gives CASSPRGSKGNEQFF.

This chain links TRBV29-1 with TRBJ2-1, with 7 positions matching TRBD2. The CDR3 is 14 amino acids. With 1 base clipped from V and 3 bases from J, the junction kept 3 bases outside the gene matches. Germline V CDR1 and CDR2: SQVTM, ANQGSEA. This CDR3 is CSVEVREGYNEQFF. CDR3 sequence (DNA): TGCAGCGTTGAAGTAAGGGAGGGCTACAATGAGCAGTTCTTC.

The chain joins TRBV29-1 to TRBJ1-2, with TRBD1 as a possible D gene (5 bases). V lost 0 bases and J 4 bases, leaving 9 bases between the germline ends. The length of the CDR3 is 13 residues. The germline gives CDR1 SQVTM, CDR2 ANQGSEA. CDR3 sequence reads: CSVEDLDSYGYTF. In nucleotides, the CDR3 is TGCAGCGTTGAAGATCTTGACAGCTATGGCTACACCTTC. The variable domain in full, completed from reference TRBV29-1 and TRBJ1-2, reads SAVISQKPSRDICQRGTSLTIQCQVDSQVTMMFWYRQQPGQSLTLIATANQGSEATYESGFVIDKFPISRPNLTFSTLTVSNMSPEDSSIYLCSVEDLDSYGYTFGSGTRLTVV.

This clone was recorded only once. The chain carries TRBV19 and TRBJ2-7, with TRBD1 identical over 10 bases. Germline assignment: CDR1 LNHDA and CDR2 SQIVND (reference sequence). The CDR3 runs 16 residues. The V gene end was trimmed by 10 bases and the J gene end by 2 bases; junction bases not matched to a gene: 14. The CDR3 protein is CATLAPLGTGAYEQYF. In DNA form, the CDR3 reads TGTGCCACCCTGGCCCCTCTCGGGACAGGGGCCTACGAGCAGTACTTC.

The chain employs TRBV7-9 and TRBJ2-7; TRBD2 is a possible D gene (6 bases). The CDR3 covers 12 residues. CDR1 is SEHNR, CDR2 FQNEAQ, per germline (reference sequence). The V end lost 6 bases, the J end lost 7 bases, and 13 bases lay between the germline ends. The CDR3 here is CASRGTGGEQYF. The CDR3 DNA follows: TGTGCCAGCAGGGGGACTGGAGGAGAGCAGTACTTC.

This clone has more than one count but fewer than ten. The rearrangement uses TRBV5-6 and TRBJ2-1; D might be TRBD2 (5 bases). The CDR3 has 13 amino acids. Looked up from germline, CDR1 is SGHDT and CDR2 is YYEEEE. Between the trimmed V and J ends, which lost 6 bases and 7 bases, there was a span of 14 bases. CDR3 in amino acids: CASTIGLLNEQFF. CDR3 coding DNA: TGTGCCAGCACTATCGGACTTTTAAATGAGCAGTTCTTC.

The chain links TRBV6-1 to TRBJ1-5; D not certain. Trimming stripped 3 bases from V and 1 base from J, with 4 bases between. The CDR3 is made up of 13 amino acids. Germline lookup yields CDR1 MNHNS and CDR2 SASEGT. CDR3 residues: CASSDRSNQPQHF. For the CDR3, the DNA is TGTGCCAGCAGTGACAGGAGCAATCAGCCCCAGCATTTT.

The CDR3 sequence: CASSSGGQGDQPQHF. The CDR3 bases are TGTGCCAGCAGCTCGGGGGGACAGGGGGATCAGCCCCAGCATTTT. The V and J genes are TRBV7-9 and TRBJ1-5, with 11 nucleotides matching TRBD1. J lost 5 bases, V lost 4 bases, and 4 bases had no gene match. CDR3 length: 15 residues. The germline gives CDR1 SEHNR, CDR2 FQNEAQ (reference sequence). The variable domain in full, with the rest retrieved from reference TRBV7-9 and TRBJ1-5, is DTGVSQNPRHKITKRGQNVTFRCDPISEHNRLYWYRQTLGQGPEFLTYFQNEAQLEKSRLLSDRFSAERPKGSFSTLEIQRTEQGDSAMYLCASSSGGQGDQPQHFGDGTRLSIL.

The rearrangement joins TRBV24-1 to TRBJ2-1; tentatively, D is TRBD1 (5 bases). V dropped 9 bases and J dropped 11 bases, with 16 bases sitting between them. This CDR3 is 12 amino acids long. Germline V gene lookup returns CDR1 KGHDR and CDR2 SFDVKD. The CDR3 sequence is CATGAGNSQQFF. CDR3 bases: TGTGCCACCGGGGCAGGTAATTCCCAGCAGTTCTTC.

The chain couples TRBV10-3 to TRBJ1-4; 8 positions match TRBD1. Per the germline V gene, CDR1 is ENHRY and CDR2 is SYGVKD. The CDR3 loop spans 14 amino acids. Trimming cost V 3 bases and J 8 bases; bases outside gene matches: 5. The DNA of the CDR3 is TGTGCCATCAGTGAAACGGACAGGGTGGAAAAACTGTTTTTT. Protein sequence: CAISETDRVEKLFF.

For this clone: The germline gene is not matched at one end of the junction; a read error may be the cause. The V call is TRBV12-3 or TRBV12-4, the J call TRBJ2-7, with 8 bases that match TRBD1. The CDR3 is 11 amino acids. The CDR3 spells CASSLDREAHF. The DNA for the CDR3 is TGTGCCAGCAGTTTGGACAGGGAGGCCCACTTC.

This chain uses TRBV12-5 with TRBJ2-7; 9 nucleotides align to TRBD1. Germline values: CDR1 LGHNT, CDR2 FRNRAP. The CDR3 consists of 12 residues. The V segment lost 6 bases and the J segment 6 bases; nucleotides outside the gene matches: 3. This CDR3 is CASGQGAGEQYF. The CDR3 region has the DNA TGTGCTAGTGGACAGGGGGCGGGCGAGCAGTACTTC.

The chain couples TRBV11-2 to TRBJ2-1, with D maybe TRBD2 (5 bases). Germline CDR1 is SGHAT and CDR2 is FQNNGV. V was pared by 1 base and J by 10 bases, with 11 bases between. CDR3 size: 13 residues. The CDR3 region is CASSLVGTGEQFF. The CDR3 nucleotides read TGTGCCAGCAGCTTAGTCGGAACGGGGGAGCAGTTCTTC.

The CDR3 spells CASSRLWTSGRHYTGELFF. The DNA for the CDR3 is TGTGCCAGCAGCCGACTCTGGACTAGCGGGAGGCATTACACCGGGGAGCTGTTTTTT. The chain combines TRBV6-6 with TRBJ2-2; 14 nucleotides align to TRBD2. V was pared by 6 bases and J by 3 bases, with 12 bases of the junction left unmatched. CDR1 and CDR2 from the germline V gene are MNHNY and SVGAGI (reference sequence). CDR3 length: 19 residues.

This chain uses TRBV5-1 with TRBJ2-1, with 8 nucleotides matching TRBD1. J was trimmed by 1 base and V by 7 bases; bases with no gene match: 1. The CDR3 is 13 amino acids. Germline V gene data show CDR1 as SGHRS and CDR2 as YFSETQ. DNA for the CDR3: TGCGCCAGCGGACAGGGATCCTACAATGAGCAGTTCTTC. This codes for CASGQGSYNEQFF.

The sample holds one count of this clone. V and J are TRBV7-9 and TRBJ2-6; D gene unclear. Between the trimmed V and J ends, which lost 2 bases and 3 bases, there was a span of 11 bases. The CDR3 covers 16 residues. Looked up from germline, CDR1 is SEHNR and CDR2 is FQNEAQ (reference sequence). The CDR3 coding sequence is TGTGCCAGCAGCTTAAGTGGGCCATTTGGGGCCAACGTCCTGACTTTC. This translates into CASSLSGPFGANVLTF.

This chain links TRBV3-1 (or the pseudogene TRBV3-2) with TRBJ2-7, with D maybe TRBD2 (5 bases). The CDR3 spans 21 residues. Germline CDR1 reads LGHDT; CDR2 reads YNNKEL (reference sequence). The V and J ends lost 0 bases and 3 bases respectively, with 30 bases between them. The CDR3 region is CASSQDLVRQIDYYGGYEQYF. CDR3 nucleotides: TGTGCCAGCAGCCAAGATCTTGTACGGCAGATCGATTACTACGGAGGCTACGAGCAGTACTTC.